This T cell receptor (beta chain) was captured in a study of T cells in Graves' hyperthyroidism and ophthalmopathy. Overall study: Initial diagnosis, before any treatment, was when peripheral blood was collected. The study, taken as a whole, reports: The model foresaw ophthalmopathy a median roughly 6 months prior to onset. Classification by a 13 V-J model distinguished ophthalmopathy from stable hyperthyroidism. Most thyroid clonotypes expanded above 0.001 were also detected in blood.

The source material, RNA transcripts, was used to amplify TCR beta CDR3 regions. The HTBI primer set was used in a first-round RT-PCR of the TCR CDR3. TCRdb ran MiXCR on the multiplex PCR reads and lists one entry per CDR3 protein. This sample has over 500,000 distinct CDR3 sequences; 15% to 20% occur once, and the top ten carry 17%. This clonotype was recorded at least ten times. The antigen remains undetermined. Sequenced sample: blood. This receptor was identified in a woman aged 18-30 years with Graves' ophthalmopathy.

The CDR3 nucleotides read TGTGCCAGCAGTTCGCGTATAGGTCAGCCCCAGCATTTT. Its translation is CASSSRIGQPQHF. The chain employs TRBV28 and TRBJ1-5; D gene ambiguous. V dropped 4 bases and J dropped 6 bases, with 10 bases sitting between them. The germline V gene has CDR1 MDHEN and CDR2 SYDVKM. The CDR3 spans 13 residues.